This T cell receptor (beta chain) is from a study of T cells in Graves' hyperthyroidism and ophthalmopathy. The wider study: Peripheral blood was taken when the disease was first diagnosed, before any treatment began.

Points from the study as a whole: The majority of expanded thyroid clonotypes above 0.001 also appeared in blood.

The diagnoses drew upon clinical symptoms, serum thyroxine and TRAb, thyroid ultrasound and orbital computed tomography. The germline V and J ends were trimmed by 4 bases and 5 bases, with 14 bases remaining between them. This CDR3 comprises 14 residues. CDR1 is MNHGY and CDR2 is SVAAGI in the germline V gene. Template material for amplifying TCR beta CDR3 regions consisted of RNA transcripts. Initially, a first-round RT-PCR of the TCR CDR3 employed the HTBI primer set. TCRdb called the multiplex PCR reads again in MiXCR, with one record for every CDR3 protein. The data hold about 380,000 distinct CDR3 sequences, with around 13% observed a single time. A word on this clonotype: Its specificity is not known.

J is TRBJ1-1 and V is TRBV6-9; no definite D call. Sequences were obtained from blood. The receptor comes from an older woman with Graves' hyperthyroidism. The CDR3 nucleotides read TGTGCCAGCAGTTTAGACAACCCTGGGACTGAAGCTTTCTTT. Translation gives CASSLDNPGTEAFF.